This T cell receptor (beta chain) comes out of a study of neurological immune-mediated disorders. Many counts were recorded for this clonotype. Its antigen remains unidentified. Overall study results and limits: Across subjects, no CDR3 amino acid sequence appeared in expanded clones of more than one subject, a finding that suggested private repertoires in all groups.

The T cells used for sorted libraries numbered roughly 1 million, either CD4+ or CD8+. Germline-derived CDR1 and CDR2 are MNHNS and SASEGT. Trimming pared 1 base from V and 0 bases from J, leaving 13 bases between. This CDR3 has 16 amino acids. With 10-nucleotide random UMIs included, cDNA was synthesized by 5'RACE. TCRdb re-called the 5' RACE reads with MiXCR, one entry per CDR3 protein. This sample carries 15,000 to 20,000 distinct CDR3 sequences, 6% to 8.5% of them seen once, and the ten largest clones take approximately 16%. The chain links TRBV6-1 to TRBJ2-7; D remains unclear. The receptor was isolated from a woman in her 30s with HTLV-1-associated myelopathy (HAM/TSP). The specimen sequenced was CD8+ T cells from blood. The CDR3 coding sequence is TGTGCCAGCAGTGAAGTTGAGACAAGCAACTCCTACGAGCAGTACTTC. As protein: CASSEVETSNSYEQYF.